The T cell receptor beta chain described here comes from a study of cytomegalovirus exposure and HLA in healthy donors. Study results and caveats: Certain sequence variants were highly shared and formed a cluster, and this cluster was likely a sequencing artifact.

This CDR3 comprises 13 residues. Germline CDR1 MDHEN, CDR2 SYDVKM. With V trimmed by 7 bases and J by 6 bases, 6 bases remained unmatched. As concerns this clone: No antigen is known for it.

PCR used 60 Vbeta primers and 13 Jbeta primers. Original processing notes: Later reanalysis found tens of millions of unique TCR beta chains, some 10 million of them shared. The protocol was immunoSEQ multiplex PCR, while the TCRdb copy is restricted to in-frame clones and leaves out a portion. V and J calls and clone size are as listed in that table; D and trimming were resolved from the DNA. The table shows roughly 80,000 clones, with approximately 88% occurring only once. Participants comprised healthy donors of bone marrow. The sequencing sample was made of PBMCs. The clonotype originates from a woman between 50 and 59 years old in good health and CMV-seronegative. V gene TRBV28 combines with J gene TRBJ1-5, with 7 bases aligning to TRBD1. CDR3 sequence: CASNRGTRQPQHF. The CDR3 bases are TGTGCCAGCAACAGGGGCACCCGTCAGCCCCAGCATTTT.